This TCR beta chain was recovered during a study of OX40 agonist ivuxolimab in advanced cancers. In the study overall: Ivuxolimab, which is an agonistic anti-OX40 (CD134) antibody, was administered to the patients. Eligibility admitted prior anti-PD-1, anti-PD-L1 or anti-CTLA-4 therapy; about 40% had some.

The V gene lost 5 bases and the J gene lost 4 bases, with 14 bases spanning the gap. CDR1 SGHTA and CDR2 FQGNSA come from the germline V gene. This CDR3 has 14 residues. The data were produced by immunoSEQ multiplex PCR, yet TCRdb's version contains in-frame clones alone and is incomplete. The sample has about 60,000 clones, 85% to 90% seen once. The chain has TRBV7-2 and TRBJ1-1; D might be TRBD1 (5 bases). The input for sequencing was CD4+ or CD8+ T cells sorted from blood, taken in a trial of the OX40 agonist ivuxolimab. The receptor comes from an adult with an advanced solid tumor such as melanoma, head and neck, liver or kidney cancer. The CDR3 coding sequence is TGTGCCAGCAGCCTCCAGGGTGGGAGCACTGAAGCTTTCTTT. Translated, it gives CASSLQGGSTEAFF.